A selection of T cell receptor beta chains follows, all from one sample in a study of CD8 T cells in ankylosing spondylitis. TCRdb re-derived calls from the 5' RACE reads in MiXCR, one entry per CDR3 protein. The sample lists 670,000 or so distinct CDR3 sequences, under 20% occurring once. The source material was blood, either unsorted or a sorted T cell fraction (not recorded which). Receptors were obtained from a male donor with ankylosing spondylitis. CDR3s include the opening cysteine and the closing phenylalanine or tryptophan. Each record gives: J gene, V gene, clone size, D gene, CDR3 DNA, CDR3 protein. A D gene is named only where the DNA matches it firmly. Clone size is stated in some rows and not others, as once, few, many or a class when expanded.

>TRBJ2-3|TRBV5-1|once|-
TGCGCCAGCAGCCAGAACACCGGGACAGATACGCAGTATTTT
CASSQNTGTDTQYF
>TRBJ2-1|TRBV6-1|few|-
TGTGCCAGCAGGACAGGTTTCAATGAGCAGTTCTTC
CASRTGFNEQFF
>TRBJ1-4|TRBV7-9|-|-
TGTGCCAGCAGCTTAGAGGCGGGGGGCTTTCGTGAAAAACTGTTTTTT
CASSLEAGGFREKLFF
>TRBJ1-6|TRBV25-1|few|-
TGTGCCAGCAGTGAATGGTCGAGTGCGAGGACCCTCCACTTT
CASSEWSSARTLHF
>TRBJ1-1|TRBV6-1|few|-
TGTGCCAGCACCCAGGCGTCTGAAGCTTTCTTT
CASTQASEAFF
>TRBJ2-1|TRBV3-1|few|TRBD2
TGTGCCAGTAGGGCTAGCGGGAACAATGAGCAGTTCTTC
CASRASGNNEQFF
>TRBJ2-3|TRBV5-6|-|-
TGTGCCAGCAGCTTGAGCGGCAATACGGGGTATTTT
CASSLSGNTGYF
>TRBJ1-5|TRBV19|few|TRBD1
TGTGCCAGTCGACAGGCCCCAGGGGGGCAGCCCCAGCATTTT
CASRQAPGGQPQHF
>TRBJ2-7|TRBV27|-|-
TGTGCCAGCAGTTTATCGACCACAGGCTCCTACGAGCAGTACTTC
CASSLSTTGSYEQYF
>TRBJ2-7|TRBV5-1|-|TRBD1
TGCGCCAGCAGCACCAGCCGACTTTCAGGGGGCTACGAGCAGTACTTC
CASSTSRLSGGYEQYF
>TRBJ1-1|TRBV7-9|-|-
TGTGCCAGCAGCTTAGAAGGGTTTGTGACTGAAGCTTTCTTT
CASSLEGFVTEAFF
>TRBJ2-7|TRBV5-1|-|TRBD2
TGCGCCAGCAGCTTGACTAGCGACCTATACGAGCAGTACTTC
CASSLTSDLYEQYF
>TRBJ2-5|TRBV7-8|few|TRBD2
TGTGCCAGCAGCTTAGCGTGGACTAGCGGGATTGAGACCCAGTACTTC
CASSLAWTSGIETQYF
>TRBJ1-1|TRBV5-1|-|-
TGCGCCAGCAGCTTGAGGGGAGCTGAAGCTTTCTTT
CASSLRGAEAFF
>TRBJ1-4|TRBV12-3/TRBV12-4|many|-
TGTGCCAGCAGTTTTTGGGATTCAACTAATGAAAAACTGTTTTTT
CASSFWDSTNEKLFF
>TRBJ2-3|TRBV20-1|-|TRBD2
TGCAGTGGCACCGGGACTAGCGGGGGGGCCGGCACAGATACGCAGTATTTT
CSGTGTSGGAGTDTQYF
>TRBJ1-5|TRBV28|few|-
TGTGCCAGCAAAGGGGGTTCAAATCAGCCCCAGCATTTT
CASKGGSNQPQHF
>TRBJ2-2|TRBV7-6|few|TRBD2
TGTGCCAGCAGGCTAGCGGGGGGCGACACTAACACCGGGGAGCTGTTTTTT
CASRLAGGDTNTGELFF
>TRBJ2-2|TRBV24-1|-|TRBD2
TGTGCCACCAGTGACGCTAGCGGCAACGTCGACACCGGGGAGCTGTTTTTT
CATSDASGNVDTGELFF
>TRBJ2-3|TRBV7-2|-|-
TGTGCCAGCAGCTTCCGCCGTAGTAGCGGCACAGATACGCAGTATTTT
CASSFRRSSGTDTQYF
>TRBJ1-1|TRBV7-3|-|-
TGTGCCAGCAGCTTAAGCCTGGGTGGCTCTGAAGCTTTCTTT
CASSLSLGGSEAFF
>TRBJ2-5|TRBV20-1|-|TRBD2
TGCAGTGCTAGAAGGCTAGCGGGGGGAACCCAAGAGACCCAGTACTTC
CSARRLAGGTQETQYF
>TRBJ2-3|TRBV6-6|-|TRBD2
TGTGCCAGCAGCCCTAGGTCCCCCCGCGGGGGGACAGATACGCAGTATTTT
CASSPRSPRGGTDTQYF
>TRBJ2-7|TRBV20-1|-|-
TGCAGTGCTAGAGATCTAGGGCTACCCCATAACGAGCAGTACTTC
CSARDLGLPHNEQYF
>TRBJ2-7|TRBV15|-|-
TGTGCCACCAGACGGGACCGGCAATTTTACGAGCAGTACTTC
CATRRDRQFYEQYF
>TRBJ1-4|TRBV12-3/TRBV12-4|few|TRBD1
TGTGCCAGCAGTCCGACAGGGTTTAATGAAAAACTGTTTTTT
CASSPTGFNEKLFF
>TRBJ2-7|TRBV7-9|few|-
TGTGCCAGCAGCCAAATAACAGGGACCTCCTACGAGCAGTACTTC
CASSQITGTSYEQYF
>TRBJ1-5|TRBV2|few|-
TGTGCCAGCAGGGGACACAACAATCAGCCCCAGCATTTT
CASRGHNNQPQHF
>TRBJ1-1|TRBV9|-|-
TGTGCCAGCAGCGTAGATGGCCGGGGGGACACTGAAGCTTTCTTT
CASSVDGRGDTEAFF
>TRBJ1-5|TRBV20-1|-|-
TGCAGTGCTAGAGTCGGCAGTTATAGCAATCAGCCCCAGCATTTT
CSARVGSYSNQPQHF
>TRBJ2-5|TRBV28|-|TRBD1
TGTGCCAGCAGTTTATTCCCGGGACAGCCACAAGAGACCCAGTACTTC
CASSLFPGQPQETQYF
>TRBJ2-3|TRBV5-1|few|-
TGCGCCAGCAGCAAAACCGGGACCACAGATACGCAGTATTTT
CASSKTGTTDTQYF
>TRBJ1-1|TRBV20-1|many|-
TGCAGTGCCCCGGACCAGAGGAACACTGAAGCTTTCTTT
CSAPDQRNTEAFF
>TRBJ1-4|TRBV7-8|-|-
TGTGCCAGCAGCTTAGAGGAGGGAAAACTGTTTTTT
CASSLEEGKLFF
>TRBJ2-1|TRBV6-2/TRBV6-3|-|-
TGTGCCAGCAGTTACTTCGCAGGGGAGTACAATGAGCAGTTCTTC
CASSYFAGEYNEQFF
>TRBJ2-2|TRBV5-1|-|TRBD2
TGCGCCAGCAGCTTGGTAGCGGGGCTAACCACCGGGGAGCTGTTTTTT
CASSLVAGLTTGELFF
>TRBJ2-1|TRBV5-6|few|-
TGTGCCAGCAGCTTGTACGGGAGCGCCCTCAATGAGCAGTTCTTC
CASSLYGSALNEQFF